This T cell receptor (beta chain) was retrieved from a study of identical twins. This clonotype was found many times. MiXCR was run by TCRdb on the 5' RACE reads, yielding one entry per CDR3 protein. Among a few hundred thousand distinct CDR3 sequences listed, 5.5% to 7.5% were seen once. The germline V gene encodes CDR1 SEHNR and CDR2 FQNEAQ (reference sequence). The CDR3 sequence is 14 residues long. Trimming left V 0 bases short and J 9 bases short, with 12 bases between. The sample was also linked to a second study, of T cells expressing NK-cell markers.

J is TRBJ2-1 and V is TRBV7-9; possible D gene TRBD1, 5 bases. The source material was CD8+ T cells sorted from blood. The sequence was collected from a woman between 18 and 30 years old in good health. CDR3 amino acids: CASSLAGPPGEQFF. The CDR3 DNA sequence: TGTGCCAGCAGCTTAGCGGGGCCGCCGGGTGAGCAGTTCTTC.